Listed below are T cell receptor beta chains from one sample, sequenced in a study of blood T cell repertoires in COVID-19. TCRdb's copy holds only in-frame clones and misses some; the assay was immunoSEQ multiplex PCR. The top ten hold roughly 13% of the sample, which has approximately 140,000 clones, more than 75% seen once. Sequences were obtained from peripheral blood. Every receptor here comes from a man between 60 and 75 years old with active or convalescent COVID-19. CDR3s leave out the opening cysteine and the closing phenylalanine or tryptophan. Not every row has a clone size; where given, it reads once, few, many or a size class.

v_call: TRBV5-1; j_call: TRBJ1-1; clone_size: .; cdr3_aa: ASSNSGQRNTEAF
v_call: TRBV5-1; j_call: TRBJ2-2; clone_size: .; cdr3_aa: ASSLSTPDTGELF
v_call: TRBV4-3; j_call: TRBJ2-3; clone_size: .; cdr3_aa: ASSQVSSVLPGGQY
v_call: TRBV4-3; j_call: TRBJ2-7; clone_size: .; cdr3_aa: ASSQDLQGWDEQY
v_call: TRBV7-2; j_call: TRBJ2-7; clone_size: .; cdr3_aa: ASSLPLDSSSYEQY
v_call: TRBV7-8; j_call: TRBJ2-3; clone_size: .; cdr3_aa: ASSSDRSSTDTQY
v_call: TRBV9; j_call: TRBJ2-7; clone_size: .; cdr3_aa: ASSAGTGDYEQY
v_call: TRBV29-1; j_call: TRBJ2-7; clone_size: .; cdr3_aa: SGLDYSYEQY
v_call: TRBV14; j_call: TRBJ1-4; clone_size: .; cdr3_aa: ASSQGRAATNEKLF
v_call: TRBV11-2; j_call: TRBJ2-5; clone_size: .; cdr3_aa: ASSSTQGSETQY
v_call: TRBV4-3; j_call: TRBJ2-4; clone_size: .; cdr3_aa: ASSQKGTGGNIQY
v_call: TRBV5-1; j_call: TRBJ2-4; clone_size: .; cdr3_aa: ASSFSGTALGGQNIQY
v_call: TRBV24-1; j_call: TRBJ2-1; clone_size: .; cdr3_aa: ATSDLGTGGWDEQF
v_call: TRBV28; j_call: TRBJ2-6; clone_size: .; cdr3_aa: ASTQIGSGANVLT
v_call: TRBV30; j_call: TRBJ1-2; clone_size: .; cdr3_aa: AWTPDRVNRGYT
v_call: TRBV7-2; j_call: TRBJ2-3; clone_size: .; cdr3_aa: ASSSSWESTDTQY
v_call: TRBV27; j_call: TRBJ1-1; clone_size: .; cdr3_aa: ASSFLQDQGKAF
v_call: TRBV29-1; j_call: TRBJ2-2; clone_size: .; cdr3_aa: SVGAETGELF
v_call: TRBV28; j_call: TRBJ1-4; clone_size: .; cdr3_aa: ASTPRGTNEKLF
v_call: TRBV7-8; j_call: TRBJ1-2; clone_size: .; cdr3_aa: ASSLGRGPYGYT
v_call: TRBV19; j_call: TRBJ2-1; clone_size: once; cdr3_aa: ASSSGRKNEQF
v_call: TRBV18; j_call: TRBJ1-6; clone_size: .; cdr3_aa: ASSLAPLSYNSPLH
v_call: TRBV5-1; j_call: TRBJ1-5; clone_size: .; cdr3_aa: ASSRDRGPNQPQH
v_call: TRBV21-1; j_call: TRBJ1-6; clone_size: .; cdr3_aa: ASSKVGGTGPYNSPLH
v_call: TRBV6-5; j_call: TRBJ1-4; clone_size: .; cdr3_aa: ASSLPGQPEKLF
v_call: TRBV5-1; j_call: TRBJ1-4; clone_size: .; cdr3_aa: ASCVDRPNEKLF
v_call: TRBV18; j_call: TRBJ2-1; clone_size: .; cdr3_aa: ASSLGLAGRTDEQF
v_call: TRBV7-2; j_call: TRBJ2-7; clone_size: .; cdr3_aa: ASSSAGGYEQY
v_call: TRBV5-1; j_call: TRBJ2-1; clone_size: .; cdr3_aa: ASSLASSGVYDEQF
v_call: TRBV2; j_call: TRBJ1-5; clone_size: .; cdr3_aa: ASSADRGSNQPQH
v_call: TRBV6-5; j_call: TRBJ1-4; clone_size: .; cdr3_aa: ASSHTGRTNEKLF
v_call: TRBV28; j_call: TRBJ2-7; clone_size: .; cdr3_aa: ASKTSGSSYEQY
v_call: TRBV5-4; j_call: TRBJ1-2; clone_size: .; cdr3_aa: ASSKPGQGAYGYT
v_call: TRBV7-2; j_call: TRBJ2-4; clone_size: .; cdr3_aa: ASSGTGAKNIQY
v_call: TRBV4-1; j_call: TRBJ2-1; clone_size: .; cdr3_aa: ASSQERNFGVFYNEQF
v_call: TRBV5-1; j_call: TRBJ2-2; clone_size: few; cdr3_aa: ASSARAGDTGELF
v_call: TRBV18; j_call: TRBJ2-5; clone_size: .; cdr3_aa: ASSTLTSAQETQY
v_call: TRBV10-3; j_call: TRBJ1-1; clone_size: .; cdr3_aa: AISPGEQNTEAF
v_call: TRBV7-2; j_call: TRBJ2-3; clone_size: .; cdr3_aa: ASSLVGGGSTDTQY
v_call: TRBV9; j_call: TRBJ2-3; clone_size: few; cdr3_aa: ASSPLAVDGTDTQY
v_call: TRBV5-4; j_call: TRBJ1-2; clone_size: many; cdr3_aa: ASRGQGRYT
v_call: TRBV11-3; j_call: TRBJ2-2; clone_size: .; cdr3_aa: ASSPGPGIRPGGLF
v_call: TRBV19; j_call: TRBJ2-7; clone_size: .; cdr3_aa: ASRRGYEQY
v_call: TRBV27; j_call: TRBJ2-7; clone_size: .; cdr3_aa: ASTLSGLGGDEQY
v_call: TRBV7-3; j_call: TRBJ2-7; clone_size: .; cdr3_aa: ASSLQAGAYYEQY
v_call: TRBV27; j_call: TRBJ1-1; clone_size: .; cdr3_aa: ASSPNRGNTEAF